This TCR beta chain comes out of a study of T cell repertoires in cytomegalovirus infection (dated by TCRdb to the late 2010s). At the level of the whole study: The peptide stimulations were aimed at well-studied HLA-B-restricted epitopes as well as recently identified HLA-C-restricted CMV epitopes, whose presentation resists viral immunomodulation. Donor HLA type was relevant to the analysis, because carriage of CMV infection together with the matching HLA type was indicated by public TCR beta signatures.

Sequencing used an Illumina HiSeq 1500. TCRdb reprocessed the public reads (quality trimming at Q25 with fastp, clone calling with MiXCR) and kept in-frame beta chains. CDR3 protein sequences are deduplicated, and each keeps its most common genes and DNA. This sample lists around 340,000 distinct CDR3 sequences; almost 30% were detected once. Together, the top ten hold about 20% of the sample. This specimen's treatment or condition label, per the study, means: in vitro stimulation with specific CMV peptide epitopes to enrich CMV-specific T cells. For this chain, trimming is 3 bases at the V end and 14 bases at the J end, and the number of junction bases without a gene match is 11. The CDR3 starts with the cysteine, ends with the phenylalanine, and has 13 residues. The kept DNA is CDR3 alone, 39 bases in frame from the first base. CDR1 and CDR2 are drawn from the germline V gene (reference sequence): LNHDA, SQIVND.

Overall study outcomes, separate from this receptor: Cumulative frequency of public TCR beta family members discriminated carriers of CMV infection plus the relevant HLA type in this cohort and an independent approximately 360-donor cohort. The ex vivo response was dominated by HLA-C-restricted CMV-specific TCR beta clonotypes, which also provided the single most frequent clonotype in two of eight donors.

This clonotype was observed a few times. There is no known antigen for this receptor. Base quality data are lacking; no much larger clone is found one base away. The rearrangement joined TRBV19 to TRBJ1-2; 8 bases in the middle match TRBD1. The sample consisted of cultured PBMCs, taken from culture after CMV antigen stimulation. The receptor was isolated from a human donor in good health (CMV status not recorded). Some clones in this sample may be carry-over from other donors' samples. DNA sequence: TGTGCCAGTAGTATGGGGGACAGGCTGATGTGGACCTTC. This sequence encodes CASSMGDRLMWTF.